This T cell receptor beta chain was identified in a study of CD8+CD57+ T cells in acquired aplastic anemia. Study in general: Quantities of DNA derived from sorted CD4+ and CD8+ cells averaged around 3 ug. Study-level findings and limits: CD8+ Simpson's diversity did not differ significantly between patients and controls.

Genomic DNA constituted the template upon which TCR beta VDJ and CDR3 profiling was performed. TCRdb called the reads again in MiXCR, with one record for every CDR3 protein. The sample consists of roughly 150,000 distinct CDR3 sequences, more than 45% of them appearing once. In regard to this clonotype: Its antigen remains unknown.

Germline loops: CDR1 SGHDN, CDR2 FVKESK. The V segment lost 2 bases and the J segment 7 bases; nucleotides outside the gene matches: 8. The CDR3 loop spans 16 amino acids. Patients who underwent sequencing had shown CD8+CD57+ cell expansion by flow cytometry. Each patient had severe acquired aplastic anemia. The sample taken for sequencing was sorted CD4+, CD8+, or CD8+CD57+ T cells (not recorded which) from PBMCs. This TCR came from a human donor with aplastic anemia. V usage is TRBV14 and J usage is TRBJ2-1; 10 bases line up with TRBD1. CDR3 sequence: CASSQWGQGWVNEQFF. The CDR3 DNA is TGTGCCAGCAGCCAATGGGGACAGGGGTGGGTGAATGAGCAGTTCTTC.